These 16 T cell receptor beta chains share one sample of origin, sequenced in a study of blood T cell repertoires in COVID-19. The protocol was immunoSEQ multiplex PCR, while the TCRdb copy is restricted to in-frame clones and leaves out a portion. The sample includes about 300,000 clones, 85% to 90% of them seen just once. Material: peripheral blood. The receptors were gathered from a woman aged 25 to 39 with COVID-19, enrolled during active disease.

The chain is built from TRBV15 and TRBJ1-3; D gene uncertain. Trimming cost V 1 base and J 3 bases, with 13 bases left between them. CDR1 and CDR2 from the germline V gene are LNHNV and YYDKDF (reference sequence). CDR3 length: 16 amino acids. The CDR3 nucleotides are TGTGCCACCAGCAGAGGCCCCGCACTCGGTGGAAACACCATATATTTT. It translates to CATSRGPALGGNTIYF.

This clone was seen a single time. This sequence joins TRBV6-6 and TRBJ2-3; D is ambiguous. Trimming stripped 6 bases from V and 4 bases from J, with 8 bases between. Per germline, CDR1 MNHNY and CDR2 SVGAGI (reference sequence). This CDR3 is 12 amino acids long. The CDR3 bases are TGTGCCAGCAGCCACATACCAGATACGCAGTATTTT. Translated: CASSHIPDTQYF.

CDR3 residues: CASSLVPGSGELFF. CDR3 sequence (DNA): TGTGCCAGCAGCTTAGTTCCGGGATCCGGGGAGCTGTTTTTT. The rearrangement joins TRBV11-3 to TRBJ2-2, with D possibly being TRBD2 (5 bases). The V gene lost 1 base and the J gene lost 6 bases, with 9 bases spanning the gap. The CDR3 totals 14 residues. Germline V lookup: CDR1 SGHNT, CDR2 YENEEA.

J is TRBJ1-2 and V is TRBV28; D is ambiguous. The germline V gene encodes CDR1 MDHEN and CDR2 SYDVKM. This CDR3 has 14 amino acids. V lost 5 bases, J lost 3 bases, and 13 bases lay in between. The CDR3 DNA follows: TGTGCCAGCAGTCCACATCAAGATTACTATGGCTACACCTTC. Its protein product is CASSPHQDYYGYTF.

J is TRBJ2-1 and V is TRBV5-4, with 7 bases aligning to TRBD2. CDR1 and CDR2 (germline): SGHNT, YYREEE (reference sequence). The length of the CDR3 is 13 residues. The ends lost 7 bases at V and 8 bases at J; junction bases unmatched: 9. The CDR3 loop is CASPPAGSHEQFF. The DNA of the CDR3 is TGTGCCAGCCCCCCAGCGGGGTCGCATGAGCAGTTCTTC. Full variable domain (outside the CDR3, taken from reference TRBV5-4 and TRBJ2-1): ETGVTQSPTHLIKTRGQQVTLRCSSQSGHNTVSWYQQALGQGPQFIFQYYREEENGRGNFPPRFSGLQFPNYSSELNVNALELDDSALYLCASPPAGSHEQFFGPGTRLTVL.

The V and J genes are TRBV6-1 and TRBJ2-3, with 11 bases that match TRBD1. The ends lost 3 bases at V and 6 bases at J; junction bases unmatched: 5. This CDR3 region has 15 residues. Germline loops: CDR1 MNHNS, CDR2 SASEGT. The CDR3 loop reads CASSEVRTGGDTQYF. The CDR3 nucleotides are TGTGCCAGCAGTGAGGTTCGGACAGGGGGCGATACGCAGTATTTT.

This rearrangement joins TRBV6-5 to TRBJ2-7, with D tentatively TRBD2 (5 bases). Germline assignment: CDR1 MNHEY and CDR2 SVGAGI. The CDR3 has 13 amino acids. V dropped 7 bases and J dropped 3 bases, with 13 bases sitting between them. CDR3 nucleotide sequence: TGTGCCAGCAAGCTTGACGGGAACTACGAGCAGTACGTC. Translating it yields CASKLDGNYEQYV.

The J gene is TRBJ2-7, the V gene TRBV27, with TRBD1 as a possible D gene (5 bases). V was shortened by 2 bases and J by 2 bases, with 13 bases between the two germline ends. CDR1 and CDR2 (germline): MNHEY, SMNVEV (reference sequence). This CDR3 has 15 residues. The CDR3, as DNA: TGTGCCAGCAGTTTAGGTCCAGGGATAGCCTACGAGCAGTACGTC. Protein: CASSLGPGIAYEQYV.

This clone was found once. The CDR3, as DNA: TGCGCCAGCAGCTTCACTAGCGGGGCTACGCCAACCTACGAGCAGTACTTC. Encoded protein: CASSFTSGATPTYEQYF. The rearrangement joins TRBV5-1 to TRBJ2-7; TRBD2 agrees at 10 bases. The trim removed 2 bases at V and 2 bases at J, leaving 10 bases unmatched. The CDR3 runs 17 residues. Germline lookup yields CDR1 SGHRS and CDR2 YFSETQ.

V is TRBV9 and J is TRBJ1-3; D might be TRBD1 (6 bases). This CDR3 contains 15 residues. V was shortened by 3 bases and J by 2 bases, with 12 bases between the two germline ends. Germline CDR1 and CDR2: SGDLS and YYNGEE. Here the CDR3 reads CASSGRDTAGNTIYF. CDR3 bases: TGTGCCAGCAGCGGACGGGACACGGCTGGAAACACCATATATTTT.

This clone was picked up one time. J is TRBJ2-3 and V is TRBV3-1 (or the pseudogene TRBV3-2); 8 positions match TRBD2. The CDR3 has 16 amino acids. V lost 4 bases and J lost 4; bases outside the gene matches: 10. Germline V gene lookup returns CDR1 LGHDT and CDR2 YNNKEL (reference sequence). This CDR3 reads CASSPPAGGFADTQYF. Written as DNA, the CDR3 is TGTGCCAGCAGCCCTCCGGCGGGGGGCTTCGCAGATACGCAGTATTTT.

The chain uses TRBV18 and TRBJ1-2; 10 bases line up with TRBD1. The germline V gene has CDR1 KGHSH and CDR2 LQKENI. V shed 3 bases and J 2 bases; nucleotides not matched to a gene: 6. The CDR3 consists of 16 residues. CDR3 sequence reads: CASSPVLTGGNYGYTF. The CDR3 coding sequence is TGTGCCAGCTCACCGGTCTTGACAGGGGGCAACTATGGCTACACCTTC.

The chain is built from TRBV28 and TRBJ2-3; TRBD1 aligns across 7 bases. The CDR3 is 14 amino acids. The germline gives CDR1 MDHEN, CDR2 SYDVKM. The trim removed 7 bases at V and 4 bases at J, leaving 8 bases unmatched. The CDR3 region has the DNA TGTGCCAGCACCATATCAGGGGGAGCAGATACGCAGTATTTT. Its protein is CASTISGGADTQYF.

The chain combines TRBV5-6 with TRBJ2-5; D is unresolved. Germline values: CDR1 SGHDT, CDR2 YYEEEE. Trimming took 3 bases from V and 1 from J, leaving 13 bases between them. CDR3 length equals 15 residues. CDR3 protein: CASSSITESQETQYF. CDR3 coding DNA: TGTGCCAGCAGCTCCATCACAGAGTCCCAAGAGACCCAGTACTTC. The variable domain in full, completed from reference TRBV5-6 and TRBJ2-5, reads DAGVTQSPTHLIKTRGQQVTLRCSPKSGHDTVSWYQQALGQGPQFIFQYYEEEERQRGNFPDRFSGHQFPNYSSELNVNALLLGDSALYLCASSSITESQETQYFGPGTRLLVL.

The gene calls are TRBV29-1 and TRBJ2-3; 8 bases line up with TRBD2. The V gene end was trimmed by 5 bases and the J gene end by 2 bases; junction bases not matched to a gene: 9. This CDR3 region has 15 residues. CDR1 is SQVTM, CDR2 ANQGSEA, per germline. The CDR3 spells CSVRGAGASTDTQYF. CDR3 DNA sequence: TGCAGCGTTAGGGGAGCGGGGGCCTCCACAGATACGCAGTATTTT.

The CDR3 DNA reads as TGTGCCACCTCCCCCCGACTAGCGGCCTACGAGCAGTACTTC. Translation: CATSPRLAAYEQYF. The chain couples TRBV7-2 to TRBJ2-7; 9 nucleotides agree with TRBD2. The CDR3 has 14 amino acids. The J segment lost 2 bases and the V segment lost 10 bases, leaving 9 bases of the junction unmatched. In germline, CDR1 is SGHTA, CDR2 FQGNSA.